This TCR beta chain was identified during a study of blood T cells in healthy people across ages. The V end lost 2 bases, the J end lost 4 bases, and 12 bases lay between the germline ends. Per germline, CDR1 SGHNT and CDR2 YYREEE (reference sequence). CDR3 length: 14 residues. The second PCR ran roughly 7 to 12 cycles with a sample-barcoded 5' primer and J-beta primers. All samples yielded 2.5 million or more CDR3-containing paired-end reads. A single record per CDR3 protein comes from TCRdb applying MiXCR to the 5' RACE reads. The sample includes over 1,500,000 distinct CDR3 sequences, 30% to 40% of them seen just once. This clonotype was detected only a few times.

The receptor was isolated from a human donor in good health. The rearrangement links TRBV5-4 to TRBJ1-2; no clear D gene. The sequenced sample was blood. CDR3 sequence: CASSLKGFSYGYTF. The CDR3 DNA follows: TGTGCCAGCAGCTTAAAGGGTTTCTCCTATGGCTACACCTTC.